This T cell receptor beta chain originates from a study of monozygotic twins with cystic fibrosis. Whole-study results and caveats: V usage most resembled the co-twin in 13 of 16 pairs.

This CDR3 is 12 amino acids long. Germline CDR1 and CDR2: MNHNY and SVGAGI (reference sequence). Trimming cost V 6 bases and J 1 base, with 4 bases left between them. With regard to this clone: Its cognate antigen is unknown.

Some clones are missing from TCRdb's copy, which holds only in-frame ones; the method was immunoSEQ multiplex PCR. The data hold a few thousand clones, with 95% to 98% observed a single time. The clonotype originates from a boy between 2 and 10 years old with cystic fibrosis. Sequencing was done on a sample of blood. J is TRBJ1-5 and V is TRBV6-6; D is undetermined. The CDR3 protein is CASSRSNQPQHF. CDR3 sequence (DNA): TGTGCCAGCAGCAGGAGCAATCAGCCCCAGCATTTT.